The clone carrying this T cell receptor beta chain has at least ten counts. Its antigen is unidentified. Stability of Graves' hyperthyroidism was defined as absent ophthalmopathy progression within 18 months. This specimen belongs to a study of T cells in Graves' hyperthyroidism and ophthalmopathy. Study summary: Peripheral blood sampling occurred at initial diagnosis, before any treatment.

There were TCR beta CDR3 regions amplified from RNA transcripts. HTBI primers were used for first-round RT-PCR of the TCR CDR3. TCRdb used MiXCR to reprocess the multiplex PCR reads, holding one entry per CDR3 protein. The sample lists around 690,000 distinct CDR3 sequences; around 15% were seen once. The germline V and J ends were trimmed by 3 bases and 0 bases, with 8 bases remaining between them. Germline CDR1 and CDR2: MDHEN and SYDVKM. This CDR3 has 14 residues. Overall study results and limits: Blood also held most thyroid clonotypes expanded beyond 0.001.

The receptor comes from a man in his forties or fifties with Graves' hyperthyroidism. The sequenced sample was blood. V and J are TRBV28 and TRBJ1-1, with D possibly TRBD1 on 5 matching bases. In nucleotides, the CDR3 is TGTGCCAGCAGTTTTTGGGGCATGAACACTGAAGCTTTCTTT. Translation gives CASSFWGMNTEAFF. Full variable domain (remainder filled in from reference TRBV28 and TRBJ1-1): DVKVTQSSRYLVKRTGEKVFLECVQDMDHENMFWYRQDPGLGLRLIYFSYDVKMKEKGDIPEGYSVSREKKERFSLILESASTNQTSMYLCASSFWGMNTEAFFGQGTRLTVV.